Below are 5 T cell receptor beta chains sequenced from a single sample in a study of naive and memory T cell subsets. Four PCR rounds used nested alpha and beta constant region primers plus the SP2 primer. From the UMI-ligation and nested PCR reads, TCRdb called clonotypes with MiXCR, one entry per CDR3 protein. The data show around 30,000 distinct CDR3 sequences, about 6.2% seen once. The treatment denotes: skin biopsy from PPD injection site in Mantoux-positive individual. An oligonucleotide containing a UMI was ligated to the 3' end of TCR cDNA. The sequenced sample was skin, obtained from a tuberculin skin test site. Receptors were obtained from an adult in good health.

The CDR3 loop reads CASSLAEPGQSNPRQPQHF. Written as DNA, the CDR3 is TGTGCCAGCAGCTTAGCAGAACCGGGACAGTCAAACCCCAGGCAGCCCCAGCATTTT. This chain joins TRBV7-4 and TRBJ1-5; 7 nucleotides agree with TRBD1. CDR1 and CDR2 (germline): SGHVT, SQSDAQ. This CDR3 has 19 residues. V shed 0 bases, J shed 7 bases, and the junction held 18 bases outside the gene matches.

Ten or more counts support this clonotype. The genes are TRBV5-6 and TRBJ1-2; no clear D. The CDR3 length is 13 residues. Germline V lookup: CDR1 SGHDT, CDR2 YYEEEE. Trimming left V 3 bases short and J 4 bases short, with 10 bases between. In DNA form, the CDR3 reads TGTGCCAGCAGCTCTACCGGGATCTATGGCTACACCTTC. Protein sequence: CASSSTGIYGYTF.

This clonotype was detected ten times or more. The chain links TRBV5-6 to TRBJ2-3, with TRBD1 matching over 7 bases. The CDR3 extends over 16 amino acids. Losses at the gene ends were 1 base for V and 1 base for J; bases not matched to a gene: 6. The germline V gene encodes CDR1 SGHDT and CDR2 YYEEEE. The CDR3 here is CASSLQQGSRTDTQYF. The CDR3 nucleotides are TGTGCCAGCAGCTTGCAACAGGGGAGTCGCACAGATACGCAGTATTTT.

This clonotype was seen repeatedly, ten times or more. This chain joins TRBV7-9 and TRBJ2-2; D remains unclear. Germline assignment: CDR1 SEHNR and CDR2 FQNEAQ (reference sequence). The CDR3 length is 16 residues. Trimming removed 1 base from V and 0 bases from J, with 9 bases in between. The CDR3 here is CASSLESGANTGELFF. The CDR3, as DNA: TGTGCCAGCAGCTTAGAGTCAGGAGCGAACACCGGGGAGCTGTTTTTT.

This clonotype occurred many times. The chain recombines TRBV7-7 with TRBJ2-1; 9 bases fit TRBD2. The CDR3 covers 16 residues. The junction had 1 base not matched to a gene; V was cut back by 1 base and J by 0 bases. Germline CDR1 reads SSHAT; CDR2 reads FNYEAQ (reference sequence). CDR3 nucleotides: TGTGCCAGCAGCTTAGGCGGGGGGGGCTCCTACAATGAGCAGTTCTTC. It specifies CASSLGGGGSYNEQFF.